Presented here are 23 T cell receptor beta chains from one specimen sequenced in a study of blood T cell repertoires in COVID-19. This table comes from immunoSEQ multiplex PCR, and its TCRdb copy is limited to in-frame clones, with some not included. This table holds more than 300,000 clones, over 75% found once. What was sequenced was peripheral blood. The receptors derive from a woman in her thirties with COVID-19, enrolled during active disease.

The chain has TRBV28 and TRBJ2-2; perhaps TRBD2 as D (5 bases). The CDR3 length is 14 residues. The V gene lost 2 bases and the J gene lost 7 bases, with 11 bases spanning the gap. Germline V lookup: CDR1 MDHEN, CDR2 SYDVKM. The CDR3 nucleotides read TGTGCCAGCAGTTTACGAGGGTTTAACGGGGAGCTGTTTTTT. Protein sequence: CASSLRGFNGELFF.

The rearrangement uses TRBV11-2 and TRBJ2-1, with 11 nucleotides matching TRBD2. V gave up 1 base and J gave up 5 bases; unmatched junction bases: 4. Germline V gives CDR1 SGHAT, CDR2 FQNNGV. The CDR3 consists of 16 residues. CDR3 sequence (DNA): TGTGCCAGCAGCTTAGGCAGACTAGCGGGACACAATGAGCAGTTCTTC. Translation gives CASSLGRLAGHNEQFF.

The V gene is TRBV12-3 or TRBV12-4, the J gene TRBJ1-4; 7 bases align to TRBD1. With V trimmed by 11 bases and J by 8 bases, 11 bases remained unmatched. This CDR3 is 13 amino acids long. CDR3 sequence reads: CAVRQGEQEKLFF. The CDR3 DNA reads TGTGCCGTCCGACAGGGAGAGCAGGAAAAACTGTTTTTT.

The V call is TRBV9, the J call TRBJ1-5; D unclear. V lost 4 bases to trimming and J lost 4 bases, with 9 bases between them. The length of the CDR3 is 13 residues. CDR1 is SGDLS and CDR2 is YYNGEE in the germline V gene. The CDR3 region is CASSLGINQPQHF. The DNA for the CDR3 is TGTGCCAGCAGCCTCGGGATTAATCAGCCCCAGCATTTT.

The chain is built from TRBV2 and TRBJ1-6; 8 bases are a match to TRBD1. The ends lost 4 bases at V and 7 bases at J; junction bases unmatched: 6. CDR3 size: 15 residues. Germline loops: CDR1 SNHLY, CDR2 FYNNEI. CDR3 nucleotide sequence: TGTGCCAGCAGTGCCCACCAGGGGGCGAATTCACCCCTCCACTTT. This gives the protein CASSAHQGANSPLHF. Full variable domain (outside the CDR3, taken from reference TRBV2 and TRBJ1-6): EPEVTQTPSHQVTQMGQEVILRCVPISNHLYFYWYRQILGQKVEFLVSFYNNEISEKSEIFDDQFSVERPDGSNFTLKIRSTKLEDSAMYFCASSAHQGANSPLHFGNGTRLTVT.

The V and J genes are TRBV6-1 and TRBJ2-7; 8 nucleotides match TRBD2. Trimming took 0 bases from V and 4 from J; bases not matched to a gene: 8. From germline, CDR1 is MNHNS and CDR2 SASEGT. CDR3 length: 16 residues. CDR3 region: CASSEAPPSGLYEQYF. CDR3 DNA sequence: TGTGCCAGCAGTGAAGCCCCCCCTAGCGGGTTATACGAGCAGTACTTC.

The chain employs TRBV21-1 and TRBJ1-3; no DNA check was done on the table's D call, TRBD1. TRBV21-1 is annotated as a pseudogene. The length of the CDR3 is 14 residues. This chain's CDR3 is CASSKRTVGNTIYF. CDR3 nucleotide sequence: TGTGCCAGCAGCAAGCGGACAGTCGGAAACACCATATATTTT.

The chain combines TRBV5-1 with TRBJ2-7; 7 positions agree with TRBD1. The CDR3 is 14 residues long. CDR1 and CDR2 from the germline V gene are SGHRS and YFSETQ. V gave up 2 bases and J gave up 2 bases; unmatched junction bases: 4. The CDR3 is CASSFTGEPYEQYF. Written as DNA, the CDR3 is TGCGCCAGCAGCTTTACAGGGGAGCCCTACGAGCAGTACTTC. The full variable domain, in which reference TRBV5-1 and TRBJ2-7 provide the parts outside the CDR3, is KAGVTQTPRYLIKTRGQQVTLSCSPISGHRSVSWYQQTPGQGLQFLFEYFSETQRNKGNFPGRFSGRQFSNSRSEMNVSTLELGDSALYLCASSFTGEPYEQYFGPGTRLTVT.

The CDR3 loop is CASSQVSGTGANVLTF. In DNA, the CDR3 is TGTGCCAGCAGCCAAGTTTCCGGGACTGGGGCCAACGTCCTGACTTTC. This sequence joins TRBV3-1 (or the pseudogene TRBV3-2) and TRBJ2-6; D may be TRBD2 (5 bases). V shed 1 base and J shed 2 bases, with 9 bases lying between them. CDR3 length equals 16 residues. The germline V gene has CDR1 LGHDT and CDR2 YNNKEL (reference sequence).

The chain joins TRBV28 to TRBJ2-2, with TRBD2 as a possible D gene (8 bases). Germline assignment: CDR1 MDHEN and CDR2 SYDVKM. This CDR3 spans 16 amino acids. Trimming shortened V by 6 bases and J by 3 bases, and 17 bases separated the two germline ends. The CDR3 loop reads CASSRTSTGDTGELFF. CDR3 nucleotide sequence: TGTGCCAGCAGCCGGACTAGCACAGGGGACACCGGGGAGCTGTTTTTT. The variable domain in full, completed from reference TRBV28 and TRBJ2-2, reads DVKVTQSSRYLVKRTGEKVFLECVQDMDHENMFWYRQDPGLGLRLIYFSYDVKMKEKGDIPEGYSVSREKKERFSLILESASTNQTSMYLCASSRTSTGDTGELFFGEGSRLTVL.

The chain joins TRBV29-1 to TRBJ2-7; a possible D gene is TRBD2 (6 bases). V was shortened by 7 bases and J by 2 bases, with 18 bases between the two germline ends. CDR3 length: 14 amino acids. CDR1 and CDR2 from the germline V gene are SQVTM and ANQGSEA. CDR3 nucleotide sequence: TGCAGCGCCGACCCCGGGGGTATAACCTACGAGCAGTACTTC. Its protein is CSADPGGITYEQYF.

The chain has TRBV24-1 and TRBJ2-5, with 10 bases identical to TRBD2. The trim removed 3 bases at V and 4 bases at J, leaving 4 bases unmatched. Looked up from germline, CDR1 is KGHDR and CDR2 is SFDVKD. CDR3 size: 15 residues. CDR3 sequence reads: CATSDPSGSGETQYF. CDR3 nucleotides: TGTGCCACCAGTGATCCTAGCGGGAGTGGAGAGACCCAGTACTTC.

The chain is built from TRBV2 and TRBJ2-5; 9 bases line up with TRBD1. Looked up from germline, CDR1 is SNHLY and CDR2 is FYNNEI. This CDR3 is built from 14 residues. V lost 6 bases and J lost 4; bases outside the gene matches: 6. CDR3 residues: CASRAPGQGETQYF. CDR3 DNA sequence: TGTGCCAGCAGAGCTCCGGGACAGGGAGAGACCCAGTACTTC.

CDR3 in DNA: TGTGCCAGCAGATCATCTCTGACTAGCGCGTCCAATGAGCAGTTCTTC. Translating gives CASRSSLTSASNEQFF. The rearrangement links TRBV11-1 to TRBJ2-1, with 8 bases lining up with TRBD2. Germline V lookup: CDR1 SGHAT, CDR2 FQDESV (reference sequence). This CDR3 is 16 amino acids long. V gave up 6 bases and J gave up 6 bases; unmatched junction bases: 13.

This clone was detected only a few times. V usage is TRBV3-1 (or the pseudogene TRBV3-2) and J usage is TRBJ2-3; a weak D match, TRBD2 (5 bases). The V gene lost 0 bases and the J gene lost 5 bases, with 12 bases spanning the gap. Germline V lookup: CDR1 LGHDT, CDR2 YNNKEL (reference sequence). The CDR3 contains 15 residues. This CDR3 is CASSQDREGLDTQYF. The CDR3 DNA reads TGTGCCAGCAGCCAAGACCGGGAAGGGTTAGATACGCAGTATTTT.

V usage is TRBV2 and J usage is TRBJ2-1, with 12 bases that match TRBD2. This CDR3 comprises 14 residues. CDR1 and CDR2 (germline): SNHLY, FYNNEI. Losses at the gene ends were 5 bases for V and 6 bases for J; bases not matched to a gene: 2. CDR3 in amino acids: CASSRTSGINEQFF. The CDR3 DNA follows: TGTGCCAGCAGTCGGACTAGCGGGATCAATGAGCAGTTCTTC.

The chain employs TRBV19 and TRBJ2-6; TRBD1 matches 11 bases. CDR3 size: 18 residues. Germline CDR1 LNHDA, CDR2 SQIVND (reference sequence). Trimming took 2 bases from V and 0 from J; bases not matched to a gene: 3. CDR3 sequence reads: CASSISGQGASGANVLTF. CDR3 sequence (DNA): TGTGCCAGTAGTATAAGTGGACAGGGGGCCTCTGGGGCCAACGTCCTGACTTTC.

CDR3 DNA: TGTGCCAGCAGCTACACAGGGTTCTACAATGAGCAGTTCTTC. This encodes CASSYTGFYNEQFF. The chain couples TRBV2 to TRBJ2-1, with a weak D call TRBD1 (6 bases). Germline CDR1 SNHLY, CDR2 FYNNEI. V lost 6 bases and J lost 3, with 12 bases in between. The CDR3 extends over 14 amino acids. Variable domain in full (rest from reference TRBV2 and TRBJ2-1): EPEVTQTPSHQVTQMGQEVILRCVPISNHLYFYWYRQILGQKVEFLVSFYNNEISEKSEIFDDQFSVERPDGSNFTLKIRSTKLEDSAMYFCASSYTGFYNEQFFGPGTRLTVL.

The chain carries TRBV20-1 and TRBJ2-7; D may be TRBD1 (5 bases). The V gene lost 3 bases and the J gene lost 4 bases, with 16 bases spanning the gap. Germline CDR1 DFQATT, CDR2 SNEGSKA (reference sequence). This CDR3 is built from 14 residues. The DNA for the CDR3 is TGCAGTGCTAGTTTTCCCATAGGGGTATACGAGCAGTACTTC. Protein sequence: CSASFPIGVYEQYF.

V is TRBV28 and J is TRBJ2-7; TRBD2 aligns across 9 bases. Per germline, CDR1 MDHEN and CDR2 SYDVKM. V shed 3 bases and J 2 bases; nucleotides not matched to a gene: 5. This CDR3 has 15 amino acids. CDR3 sequence: CASSLTSGYAYEQYF. The CDR3 DNA is TGTGCCAGCAGTTTGACTAGCGGCTACGCCTACGAGCAGTACTTC.

The rearrangement joins TRBV25-1 to TRBJ2-6; the D is unclear. CDR1 MGHDK and CDR2 SYGVNS come from the germline V gene. V was trimmed by 6 bases and J by 0 bases, leaving 6 bases between them. This CDR3 region has 14 residues. This CDR3 reads CASSRSSGANVLTF. CDR3 coding DNA: TGTGCCAGCAGCCGTAGCTCTGGGGCCAACGTCCTGACTTTC.

The chain has TRBV18 and TRBJ2-7; TRBD2 aligns across 7 bases. Germline V gene sequence: CDR1 KGHSH, CDR2 LQKENI. This CDR3 region has 15 residues. J was trimmed by 2 bases and V by 4 bases; bases with no gene match: 8. The CDR3 spells CASSLKRGDTYEQYF. The CDR3 bases are TGTGCCAGCTCACTAAAGCGGGGTGACACCTACGAGCAGTACTTC.

The genes are TRBV28 and TRBJ2-1; 7 bases map to TRBD1. Germline trimming cut 6 bases from V and 6 bases from J; bases unmatched to any gene: 5. Germline lookup yields CDR1 MDHEN and CDR2 SYDVKM. The CDR3 runs to 13 residues. The CDR3 nucleotides read TGTGCCAGCAGGGCACAGGGGTTCAATGAGCAGTTCTTC. Translated, it gives CASRAQGFNEQFF.